This passage covers 18 T cell receptor beta chains from one sample sequenced in a study of T cell responses to AZD1222 COVID-19 vaccine. Data came from immunoSEQ multiplex PCR; TCRdb stores just in-frame clones and leaves some out. The table lists fewer than 120,000 clones, 81% of them singletons. The starting material was peripheral blood, obtained on day 0 of AZD1222 vaccination. These receptors all stem from an adult in good health.

V is TRBV11-2 and J is TRBJ2-5, with 12 positions matching TRBD1. Germline CDR1 reads SGHAT; CDR2 reads FQNNGV. The CDR3 extends over 18 amino acids. J lost 1 base, V lost 5 bases, and 11 bases had no gene match. The chain's CDR3 is CASSAGTGGRVGQETQYF. The CDR3 DNA is TGTGCCAGCAGCGCTGGGACAGGGGGCCGCGTGGGCCAAGAGACCCAGTACTTC. Together with reference TRBV11-2 and TRBJ2-5, the CDR3 gives the full variable domain: EAGVAQSPRYKIIEKRQSVAFWCNPISGHATLYWYQQILGQGPKLLIQFQNNGVVDDSQLPKDRFSAERLKGVDSTLKIQPAKLEDSAVYLCASSAGTGGRVGQETQYFGPGTRLLVL.

The CDR3 here is CASRDGTGASGNTIYF. The CDR3 nucleotides read TGTGCCAGCAGGGATGGGACAGGGGCATCTGGAAACACCATATATTTT. This rearrangement joins TRBV25-1 to TRBJ1-3; TRBD1 matches 10 bases. Germline V gives CDR1 MGHDK, CDR2 SYGVNS. This CDR3 is built from 16 residues. V was pared by 6 bases and J by 1 base, with 6 bases of the junction left unmatched.

This clone was seen once. The CDR3 protein is CASSESEGSGEQYF. The CDR3 DNA reads as TGCGCCAGCAGTGAGTCGGAGGGCTCGGGCGAGCAGTACTTC. V and J are TRBV10-1 and TRBJ2-7; a weak D match, TRBD2 (6 bases). Trimming took off 0 bases at V and 6 bases at J, with 12 bases between the two ends. This CDR3 comprises 14 residues. Germline V gene data show CDR1 as WNHNN and CDR2 as SYGVQD (reference sequence).

This rearrangement joins TRBV12-3 or TRBV12-4 to TRBJ2-7, with D maybe TRBD1 (5 bases). V lost 7 bases and J 6 bases, leaving 13 bases between the germline ends. The length of the CDR3 is 12 residues. The CDR3 reads CASKRDRTEQYF. As DNA, the CDR3 is TGTGCCAGCAAGAGAGACAGAACCGAGCAGTACTTC.

This clone was detected a few times. The rearrangement joins TRBV5-5 to TRBJ1-1; D uncertain. The CDR3 extends over 14 amino acids. Germline lookup yields CDR1 SGHKS and CDR2 YYEKEE (reference sequence). Trimming took 2 bases from V and 0 from J, leaving 8 bases between them. CDR3 bases: TGTGCCAGCAGCTTTACTGGGGTGAACACTGAAGCTTTCTTT. Its translation: CASSFTGVNTEAFF. Full variable domain (remainder filled in from reference TRBV5-5 and TRBJ1-1): DAGVTQSPTHLIKTRGQQVTLRCSPISGHKSVSWYQQVLGQGPQFIFQYYEKEERGRGNFPDRFSARQFPNYSSELNVNALLLGDSALYLCASSFTGVNTEAFFGQGTRLTVV.

In its sample, this clone was seen a few times. This chain links TRBV15 with TRBJ1-2; the D is unclear. V lost 5 bases, J lost 5 bases, and 21 bases lay in between. CDR3 length: 16 amino acids. From germline, CDR1 is LNHNV and CDR2 YYDKDF (reference sequence). In DNA form, the CDR3 reads TGTGCCACCAGCGGACCGTCGCCGGGAGGGAGGTATGGCTACACCTTC. It codes for CATSGPSPGGRYGYTF.

V and J are TRBV28 and TRBJ2-5, with 8 bases identical to TRBD2. The CDR3 extends over 15 amino acids. V was clipped by 5 bases and J by 5 bases; unmatched bases: 10. Germline values: CDR1 MDHEN, CDR2 SYDVKM. The CDR3 bases are TGTGCCAGCAGTGTGAGTGGGACTAGAGATGAGACCCAGTACTTC. Protein: CASSVSGTRDETQYF.

This chain connects TRBV29-1 to TRBJ1-2, with a tentative D call TRBD1 (5 bases). Trimming cost V 5 bases and J 3 bases, with 7 bases left between them. Germline V CDR1 and CDR2: SQVTM, ANQGSEA. This CDR3 is 11 amino acids long. The CDR3 coding sequence is TGCAGCGTTCCGGGGGACTATGGCTACACCTTC. Translated, it gives CSVPGDYGYTF.

The chain combines TRBV9 with TRBJ2-2, with D perhaps matching TRBD1 or TRBD2 (5 bases each). Germline V gene lookup returns CDR1 SGDLS and CDR2 YYNGEE. V lost 4 bases, J lost 5 bases, and 15 bases lay in between. The CDR3 totals 15 residues. CDR3 amino acids: CASSPEAGSTGELFF. CDR3 nucleotide sequence: TGTGCCAGCAGCCCAGAGGCAGGGAGTACCGGGGAGCTGTTTTTT.

The chain joins TRBV28 to TRBJ1-1; the D gene is possibly TRBD1 (5 bases). The CDR3 spans 14 residues. CDR1 and CDR2 from the germline V gene are MDHEN and SYDVKM. V was cut by 3 bases and J by 4 bases, with 12 bases left in between. The CDR3 loop is CASSLGGWTTEAFF. The CDR3 DNA is TGTGCCAGCAGTTTGGGGGGGTGGACCACTGAAGCTTTCTTT.

V usage is TRBV5-1 and J usage is TRBJ2-3; 7 bases match TRBD1. Germline V gene data show CDR1 as SGHRS and CDR2 as YFSETQ. This CDR3 spans 16 amino acids. The junction had 10 bases not matched to a gene; V was cut back by 4 bases and J by 2 bases. The CDR3 region is CASSGGQRTSTDTQYF. CDR3 bases: TGCGCCAGCAGCGGGGGACAGCGGACTTCCACAGATACGCAGTATTTT.

The rearrangement joins TRBV6-5 to TRBJ2-1, with a weak D call TRBD1 (5 bases). CDR3 length: 14 residues. In germline, CDR1 is MNHEY, CDR2 SVGAGI. V was pared by 0 bases and J by 8 bases, with 11 bases between. In DNA, the CDR3 is TGTGCCAGCAGTTACTCGACAGTTAGCTATGAGCAGTTCTTC. It yields the protein CASSYSTVSYEQFF.

The chain couples TRBV6-2 or TRBV6-3 to TRBJ1-1; D possibly corresponds to TRBD1 (5 bases). V lost 6 bases and J 1 base, leaving 15 bases between the germline ends. The CDR3 is 15 amino acids. Germline values: CDR1 MNHEY, CDR2 SVGEGT. The CDR3 DNA is TGTGCCAGCAGCGACTACGGACATCAGAACACTGAAGCTTTCTTT. Translation: CASSDYGHQNTEAFF.

This chain connects TRBV19 to TRBJ2-1; 7 bases match TRBD2. There are 14 residues in the CDR3. V lost 7 bases, J lost 6 bases, and 9 bases stayed unmatched. The V gene's germline CDR1 is LNHDA and CDR2 SQIVND (reference sequence). The CDR3 protein is CASTPASGTNEQFF. The CDR3 DNA follows: TGTGCCAGTACCCCAGCGAGCGGGACCAATGAGCAGTTCTTC.

The rearrangement links TRBV30 to TRBJ1-4; 10 nucleotides match TRBD1. CDR3 length: 15 amino acids. CDR1 GTSNPN and CDR2 SVGIG come from the germline V gene (reference sequence). V shed 6 bases and J 7 bases; nucleotides not matched to a gene: 11. The CDR3 region is CACRDRGLSFEKLFF. The CDR3 DNA reads as TGTGCCTGCCGGGACAGGGGCTTGAGTTTTGAAAAACTGTTTTTT. The whole variable domain, remainder taken from reference TRBV30 and TRBJ1-4, is SQTIHQWPATLVQPVGSPLSLECTVEGTSNPNLYWYRQAAGRGLQLLFYSVGIGQISSEVPQNLSASRPQDRQFILSSKKLLLSDSGFYLCACRDRGLSFEKLFFGSGTQLSVL.

The gene calls are TRBV18 and TRBJ2-3, with 10 bases that match TRBD2. V shed 2 bases and J 2 bases; nucleotides not matched to a gene: 1. This CDR3 region has 15 residues. Germline-derived CDR1 and CDR2 are KGHSH and LQKENI. Here the CDR3 DNA reads TGTGCCAGCTCACCAGGACTAGCGGTCACAGATACGCAGTATTTT. Translating gives CASSPGLAVTDTQYF.

This clone was observed once. V gene TRBV4-1 combines with J gene TRBJ1-6; the match to TRBD1 covers 9 bases. The CDR3 loop spans 16 amino acids. Germline CDR1 and CDR2: MGHRA and YSYEKL. V shed 1 base and J 10 bases; nucleotides not matched to a gene: 8. The CDR3 region is CASSQVLDRGGSPLHF. DNA of the CDR3: TGCGCCAGCAGCCAAGTGCTGGACAGGGGAGGATCACCCCTCCACTTT.

V gene TRBV7-2 combines with J gene TRBJ1-6, with D perhaps TRBD1 (6 bases). The CDR3 consists of 17 residues. Germline V gene lookup returns CDR1 SGHTA and CDR2 FQGNSA. The germline V and J ends were trimmed by 1 base and 6 bases, with 16 bases remaining between them. This CDR3 is CASSLDSGALGNSPLHF. CDR3 DNA sequence: TGTGCCAGCAGCTTAGATTCGGGGGCGCTGGGTAATTCACCCCTCCACTTT.